The clone carrying this T cell receptor beta chain is termed large. Its specificity is unknown. The QIAseq Immune Repertoire TCR panel built the libraries from around 15 ng of total RNA. One entry per CDR3 protein, called by TCRdb with MiXCR from the reads. The profile shows 350 to 400 distinct CDR3 sequences, 8% to 9.5% of them singletons. Live CD3+CD8+TCRalphabeta+ cells were sorted into four subsets by PD-1 and/or TIGIT. This sample is part of a study of circulating CD8 cells and anti-PD-1 response in melanoma. Study observations and caveats: Published repertoire comparisons used only baseline and M1 samples. At M1, fewer than 7.5% of TRB clonotypes appeared in multiple subsets. Diversity ranked highest in DNEG and lowest in TIGIT subsets. Some patients were treatment-naive; others were previously treated.

The CDR3 runs 13 residues. Trimming cost V 5 bases and J 2 bases, with 10 bases left between them. Sequenced here: CD8+ T cells from PBMCs, sampled at baseline or after one month of anti-PD-1 therapy (not recorded which). This clonotype originated in a human donor with melanoma. V usage is TRBV12-3 or TRBV12-4 and J usage is TRBJ2-7, with a possible D match to TRBD2 (6 bases). The CDR3 DNA follows: TGTGCCAGCAGTCCCGGCGGGACCTACGAGCAGTACTTC. Residues: CASSPGGTYEQYF.